These 20 T cell receptor beta chains came from one sample sequenced in a study of blood T cell repertoires in COVID-19. Profiling relied on immunoSEQ multiplex PCR, and the TCRdb table lists in-frame clones only, not all of them. This table holds about 150,000 clones, more than 85% found once. Source material: PBMCs or T cells enriched from blood (not recorded which). The receptors shown here come from a woman aged 50 to 60 who had recovered from COVID-19.

V and J are TRBV5-1 and TRBJ2-1, with D possibly TRBD2 on 6 matching bases. Germline V CDR1 and CDR2: SGHRS, YFSETQ. The CDR3 loop spans 14 amino acids. Trimming cost V 0 bases and J 9 bases, with 13 bases left between them. CDR3 nucleotides: TGCGCCAGCAGCTTGGGTGGGGCGGAGGGTGAGCAGTTCTTC. It yields the protein CASSLGGAEGEQFF.

The V call is TRBV19, the J call TRBJ1-5, with D tentatively TRBD1 (5 bases). Germline loops: CDR1 LNHDA, CDR2 SQIVND (reference sequence). Trimming pared 1 base from V and 2 bases from J, leaving 12 bases between. This CDR3 comprises 16 residues. The CDR3 region has the DNA TGTGCCAGTAGTATAGTTTTAGGAGGGGGCAATCAGCCCCAGCATTTT. Its protein product is CASSIVLGGGNQPQHF. Combining the CDR3 with reference TRBV19 and TRBJ1-5 gives the whole variable domain DGGITQSPKYLFRKEGQNVTLSCEQNLNHDAMYWYRQDPGQGLRLIYYSQIVNDFQKGDIAEGYSVSREKKESFPLTVTSAQKNPTAFYLCASSIVLGGGNQPQHFGDGTRLSIL.

This chain links TRBV10-3 with TRBJ2-1; a weak D match, TRBD1 (5 bases). V gave up 2 bases and J gave up 0 bases, with 14 bases separating them. This CDR3 region has 17 residues. Germline CDR1 is ENHRY and CDR2 is SYGVKD. This CDR3 reads CAISETQGATSYNEQFF. The CDR3 coding sequence is TGTGCCATCAGTGAGACCCAGGGCGCTACCTCCTACAATGAGCAGTTCTTC.

The chain joins TRBV9 to TRBJ1-2; 7 bases line up with TRBD1. With V trimmed by 3 bases and J by 8 bases, 13 bases remained unmatched. The germline V gene encodes CDR1 SGDLS and CDR2 YYNGEE. The CDR3 runs to 15 residues. CDR3 nucleotide sequence: TGTGCCAGCAGCGAGGGGACAGTAGACTCGGGGGGCTACACCTTC. It translates to CASSEGTVDSGGYTF.

The V call is TRBV10-3, the J call TRBJ1-4; D call uncertain. V was pared by 6 bases and J by 8 bases, with 7 bases between. Per the germline V gene, CDR1 is ENHRY and CDR2 is SYGVKD. This CDR3 is built from 11 residues. In nucleotides, the CDR3 is TGTGCCATCAGCACGGGAGAAAAACTGTTTTTT. Amino acids: CAISTGEKLFF.

V is TRBV24-1 and J is TRBJ2-3; 12 nucleotides agree with TRBD1. V trimming: 4 bases; J trimming: 4 bases; junction bases outside the gene matches: 5. The CDR3 is 16 amino acids. Germline-derived CDR1 and CDR2 are KGHDR and SFDVKD. In DNA, the CDR3 is TGTGCCACCAGTGAGTCCGGGACAGGGGGCTCAGATACGCAGTATTTT. Translated, it gives CATSESGTGGSDTQYF.

The chain links TRBV29-1 to TRBJ1-1; maybe TRBD1 (6 bases). There are 12 residues in the CDR3. The V end lost 7 bases, the J end lost 1 base, and 10 bases lay between the germline ends. Germline V CDR1 and CDR2: SQVTM, ANQGSEA. CDR3 protein: CSGRRGNTEAFF. The CDR3 DNA reads TGCAGCGGCCGCAGGGGGAACACTGAAGCTTTCTTT. The variable domain in full, with the rest retrieved from reference TRBV29-1 and TRBJ1-1, is SAVISQKPSRDICQRGTSLTIQCQVDSQVTMMFWYRQQPGQSLTLIATANQGSEATYESGFVIDKFPISRPNLTFSTLTVSNMSPEDSSIYLCSGRRGNTEAFFGQGTRLTVV.

The chain couples TRBV7-8 to TRBJ1-1, with D possibly matching TRBD1 (5 bases). The CDR3 extends over 15 amino acids. The V gene lost 1 base and the J gene lost 4 bases, with 13 bases spanning the gap. Germline-derived CDR1 and CDR2 are SGHVS and FQNEAQ. The CDR3: CASSLVRGQGTEAFF. CDR3 nucleotides: TGTGCCAGCAGCTTAGTTAGGGGCCAGGGCACTGAAGCTTTCTTT.

The CDR3 loop is CASSTGQSYEQYF. The CDR3 DNA reads TGTGCCAGTAGTACCGGACAGTCCTACGAGCAGTACTTC. This rearrangement joins TRBV19 to TRBJ2-7; D perhaps matches TRBD1 (6 bases). The V end lost 4 bases, the J end lost 1 base, and 8 bases lay between the germline ends. Germline V gene lookup returns CDR1 LNHDA and CDR2 SQIVND (reference sequence). This CDR3 is built from 13 residues.

The V call is TRBV18, the J call TRBJ2-1; 9 positions agree with TRBD1. V lost 8 bases to trimming and J lost 10 bases; unmatched junction nucleotides: 12. In germline, CDR1 is KGHSH, CDR2 LQKENI. The CDR3 spans 14 residues. CDR3: CASSRDREAREQFF. DNA for the CDR3: TGTGCCAGCAGCCGGGACAGGGAGGCGCGCGAGCAGTTCTTC.

The rearrangement links TRBV18 to TRBJ1-2; the match to TRBD1 covers 8 bases. The V gene's germline CDR1 is KGHSH and CDR2 LQKENI. V was clipped by 3 bases and J by 6 bases; unmatched bases: 3. The CDR3 spans 13 residues. The CDR3: CASSPGQGHGYTF. CDR3 in DNA: TGTGCCAGCTCACCCGGACAGGGCCATGGCTACACCTTC.

The rearrangement uses TRBV28 and TRBJ2-7, with 13 bases identical to TRBD2. The CDR3 has 14 amino acids. Germline V gene sequence: CDR1 MDHEN, CDR2 SYDVKM. J was trimmed by 7 bases and V by 5 bases; bases with no gene match: 5. CDR3 bases: TGTGCCAGCAGTCGGACTAGCGGGAGAAGTGAGCAGTACTTC. Translation: CASSRTSGRSEQYF.

The chain is built from TRBV24-1 and TRBJ1-2; D remains unclear. CDR1 is KGHDR and CDR2 is SFDVKD in the germline V gene. The CDR3 extends over 14 amino acids. Trimming removed 4 bases from V and 2 bases from J, with 10 bases in between. CDR3 residues: CATSDPDTNYGYTF. The CDR3 DNA reads as TGTGCCACCAGTGACCCTGACACGAACTATGGCTACACCTTC.

This clone came up once. The rearrangement joins TRBV11-2 to TRBJ2-1, with D possibly being TRBD1 (6 bases). Per the germline V gene, CDR1 is SGHAT and CDR2 is FQNNGV. The CDR3 has 17 residues. Trimming stripped 1 base from V and 2 bases from J, with 15 bases between. The CDR3 DNA is TGTGCCAGCAGCTTAGCGGGCCTTTCAGGGGCCTACAATGAGCAGTTCTTC. It translates to CASSLAGLSGAYNEQFF. The whole variable domain, filled in from reference TRBV11-2 and TRBJ2-1, reads EAGVAQSPRYKIIEKRQSVAFWCNPISGHATLYWYQQILGQGPKLLIQFQNNGVVDDSQLPKDRFSAERLKGVDSTLKIQPAKLEDSAVYLCASSLAGLSGAYNEQFFGPGTRLTVL.

This sequence joins TRBV6-5 and TRBJ1-1; possible D gene TRBD1, 6 bases. V lost 8 bases to trimming and J lost 1 base, with 14 bases between them. CDR1 is MNHEY and CDR2 is SVGAGI in the germline V gene. This CDR3 spans 14 amino acids. CDR3 DNA: TGTGCCAGCGGGGGGGGCGTGGGGAACACTGAAGCTTTCTTT. Translating gives CASGGGVGNTEAFF.

The rearrangement uses TRBV5-1 and TRBJ1-3; D unresolved. Trimming shortened V by 3 bases and J by 3 bases, and 4 bases separated the two germline ends. CDR1 SGHRS and CDR2 YFSETQ come from the germline V gene. This CDR3 spans 12 amino acids. The CDR3 region has the DNA TGCGCCAGCAGCTCAGATGGAAACACCATATATTTT. Its protein product is CASSSDGNTIYF.

This rearrangement joins TRBV28 to TRBJ1-1; 7 bases match TRBD1. Germline V CDR1 and CDR2: MDHEN, SYDVKM. The ends lost 2 bases at V and 5 bases at J; junction bases unmatched: 5. The length of the CDR3 is 14 residues. CDR3 in DNA: TGTGCCAGCAGTTTAAAGGGGGCAAAGACTGAAGCTTTCTTT. This codes for CASSLKGAKTEAFF.

The chain recombines TRBV28 with TRBJ1-3; TRBD1 agrees at 9 bases. Germline CDR1 and CDR2: MDHEN and SYDVKM. Losses at the gene ends were 3 bases for V and 3 bases for J; bases not matched to a gene: 6. The CDR3 contains 16 residues. CDR3 nucleotide sequence: TGTGCCAGCAGTTTCCCCCTGGGACAGGGTGGAAACACCATATATTTT. Protein: CASSFPLGQGGNTIYF.

The DNA of the CDR3 is TGTGCCAGCAGCCCGACAGGGTTGGTTAATGAAAAACTGTTTTTT. Protein sequence: CASSPTGLVNEKLFF. The V gene is TRBV11-2, the J gene TRBJ1-4, with TRBD1 identical over 7 bases. J was trimmed by 4 bases and V by 5 bases; bases with no gene match: 7. The CDR3 consists of 15 residues. The germline CDR1 and CDR2 sequences are SGHAT and FQNNGV.

V and J are TRBV13 and TRBJ2-3, with 8 nucleotides matching TRBD2. Per germline, CDR1 PRHDT and CDR2 FYEKMQ (reference sequence). Germline trimming cut 6 bases from V and 2 bases from J; bases unmatched to any gene: 10. This CDR3 is built from 16 residues. The CDR3 loop reads CASRRLAGFFTDTQYF. CDR3 bases: TGTGCCAGCAGGAGATTAGCGGGATTCTTCACAGATACGCAGTATTTT.